At least ten counts were recorded for the clone carrying this TCR beta chain. cDNA was made by 5'RACE with 10-nucleotide random UMIs. TCRdb reprocessed the 5' RACE reads via MiXCR and lists one record per CDR3 protein. The table includes about 59,000 distinct CDR3 sequences, around 3.5% detected once. CDR3 length: 14 amino acids. The germline gives CDR1 MNHNY, CDR2 SVGAGI (reference sequence). Germline trimming cut 2 bases from V and 4 bases from J; bases unmatched to any gene: 5. The sample comes from a study of neurological immune-mediated disorders. This TCR came from a woman aged 30 to 39 with multiple sclerosis. The sequencing sample was made of PBMCs. The J gene is TRBJ2-7, the V gene TRBV6-6; 7 nucleotides match TRBD2. CDR3 coding DNA: TGTGCCAGCAGTTACACTAGCGCGACTTACGAGCAGTACTTC. Translated, it gives CASSYTSATYEQYF.